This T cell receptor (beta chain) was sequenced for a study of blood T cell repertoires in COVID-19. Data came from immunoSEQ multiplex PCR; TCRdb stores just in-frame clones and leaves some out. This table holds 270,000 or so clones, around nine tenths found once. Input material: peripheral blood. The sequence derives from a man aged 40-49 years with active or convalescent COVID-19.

CDR3 sequence (DNA): TGTGCCACCCTTCAGGGATTCGACACTGAAGCTTTCTTT. As protein: CATLQGFDTEAFF. V usage is TRBV5-5 and J usage is TRBJ1-1, with TRBD1 as a possible D gene (5 bases). From germline, CDR1 is SGHKS and CDR2 YYEKEE (reference sequence). The CDR3 has 13 amino acids. Trimming left V 9 bases short and J 3 bases short, with 15 bases between.